The 15 T cell receptor beta chains reported below all come from one sample, sequenced in a study of blood T cells in healthy people across ages. Sample-barcoded 5' priming and a J-beta primer mix drove a second PCR of roughly 7 to 11 cycles. TCRdb fed the 5' RACE reads into MiXCR, producing one record per CDR3 protein. The profile shows over 950,000 distinct CDR3 sequences, more than 30% of them singletons. Sequences were obtained from blood. The receptors were gathered from a man younger than 30 in good health.

For the CDR3, the DNA is TGTGCCAGCAGAGGTCTTGGCAGGCTGAACACTGAAGCTTTCTTT. This gives the protein CASRGLGRLNTEAFF. This chain connects TRBV7-9 to TRBJ1-1, with D unresolved. Germline V gene data show CDR1 as SEHNR and CDR2 as FQNEAQ (reference sequence). V was cut by 6 bases and J by 0 bases, with 14 bases left in between. The CDR3 totals 15 residues. Drawing the rest from reference TRBV7-9 and TRBJ1-1, the complete variable domain is DTGVSQNPRHKITKRGQNVTFRCDPISEHNRLYWYRQTLGQGPEFLTYFQNEAQLEKSRLLSDRFSAERPKGSFSTLEIQRTEQGDSAMYLCASRGLGRLNTEAFFGQGTRLTVV.

There are many counts of this clonotype. The chain joins TRBV7-2 to TRBJ1-2; the D gene is possibly TRBD1 (6 bases). V was clipped by 5 bases and J by 8 bases, with 21 bases between them. CDR1 is SGHTA and CDR2 is FQGNSA in the germline V gene. This CDR3 contains 15 residues. CDR3 sequence reads: CASSRTTGIHGGYTF. Here the CDR3 DNA reads TGTGCCAGCAGCCGGACTACAGGGATCCATGGGGGCTACACCTTC.

J is TRBJ1-4 and V is TRBV7-9; D may be TRBD1 (6 bases). V lost 11 bases and J 0 bases, leaving 13 bases between the germline ends. Germline values: CDR1 SEHNR, CDR2 FQNEAQ (reference sequence). The CDR3 consists of 14 residues. In DNA, the CDR3 is TGTGCCGGACAGCCCGGGTCAACTAATGAAAAACTGTTTTTT. This codes for CAGQPGSTNEKLFF.

This clonotype turned up a few times. The chain uses TRBV20-1 and TRBJ1-1, with D hard to call. There are 15 residues in the CDR3. The germline V gene has CDR1 DFQATT and CDR2 SNEGSKA (reference sequence). V lost 0 bases to trimming and J lost 9 bases, with 20 bases between them. CDR3 coding DNA: TGCAGTGCTAGAGACACACCCTGGGGAAGGGCAAAAGCTTTCTTT. Translation gives CSARDTPWGRAKAFF.

Points on this clonotype: A read error is possible here, since a much larger clone lies one base away. The rearrangement uses TRBV29-1 and TRBJ2-7; 8 nucleotides align to TRBD1. The CDR3 is made up of 16 amino acids. The germline CDR1 and CDR2 sequences are SQVTM and ANQGSEA. The junction had 10 bases not matched to a gene; V was cut back by 1 base and J by 2 bases. The CDR3 is CSVEVRGQDLAYEQYF. The CDR3 DNA reads as TGCAGCGTTGAAGTTAGGGGACAGGATTTGGCCTACGAGCAGTACTTC.

V and J are TRBV20-1 and TRBJ2-5; no clear D. CDR1 DFQATT and CDR2 SNEGSKA come from the germline V gene (reference sequence). The V end was cut by 3 bases, the J end by 11 bases, with 19 bases between. This CDR3 comprises 13 residues. The CDR3 sequence is CSARFGWGYEQYF. The DNA of the CDR3 is TGCAGTGCTAGGTTTGGTTGGGGATATGAGCAGTACTTC.

This clonotype was seen a handful of times. V is TRBV28 and J is TRBJ1-2, with D perhaps TRBD1 (5 bases). Trimming removed 8 bases at V and 1 base at J, with 8 bases between. There are 12 residues in the CDR3. Germline CDR1 and CDR2: MDHEN and SYDVKM. The CDR3: CASVGLNYGYTF. DNA for the CDR3: TGTGCCAGCGTGGGGCTTAACTATGGCTACACCTTC.

Regarding this clonotype: A read error may account for a junction end that differs from germline. The chain recombines TRBV7-2 with TRBJ1-6; 8 positions match TRBD1. CDR1 is SGHTA and CDR2 is FQGNSA in the germline V gene. The CDR3 is made up of 19 amino acids. The DNA for the CDR3 is TGTGCCAGCAGCCCGTCCCGGACAGGGAGCAAACCCTTGAATTCACCCCCCCACTTT. It is translated as CASSPSRTGSKPLNSPPHF.

The rearrangement uses TRBV20-1 and TRBJ2-1; maybe TRBD2 (5 bases). The V and J ends lost 2 bases and 3 bases respectively, with 11 bases between them. The CDR3 consists of 14 residues. Germline V gives CDR1 DFQATT, CDR2 SNEGSKA (reference sequence). CDR3 DNA sequence: TGCAGTGCTAGACGGGGAATCAACTACAATGAGCAGTTCTTC. Amino acids: CSARRGINYNEQFF.

The table lists this clonotype with a few counts. This chain connects TRBV5-5 to TRBJ2-7; perhaps TRBD1 as D (6 bases). CDR3 size: 13 residues. From germline, CDR1 is SGHKS and CDR2 YYEKEE (reference sequence). Trimming shortened V by 4 bases and J by 2 bases, and 10 bases separated the two germline ends. The CDR3 region has the DNA TGTGCCAGCAGCGAGACAGGCCCCTACGAGCAGTACTTC. Its translation is CASSETGPYEQYF. The full variable domain, completed using reference TRBV5-5 and TRBJ2-7, is DAGVTQSPTHLIKTRGQQVTLRCSPISGHKSVSWYQQVLGQGPQFIFQYYEKEERGRGNFPDRFSARQFPNYSSELNVNALLLGDSALYLCASSETGPYEQYFGPGTRLTVT.

J is TRBJ1-6 and V is TRBV28; no firm D call. The CDR3 contains 14 residues. The V gene lost 3 bases and the J gene lost 7 bases, with 10 bases spanning the gap. Germline V gene sequence: CDR1 MDHEN, CDR2 SYDVKM. The CDR3 loop reads CASSLAAFNSPLHF. As DNA, the CDR3 is TGTGCCAGCAGTTTGGCGGCCTTCAATTCACCCCTCCACTTT.

This clonotype showed up just a few times. The chain couples TRBV12-3 or TRBV12-4 to TRBJ2-5; weak D call: TRBD2 (6 bases). Deletions cut 5 bases from V and 4 bases from J, with 14 bases between. CDR3 size: 14 residues. As DNA, the CDR3 is TGTGCCAGCAGTACCACCTGGGGGGTAGAGACCCAGTACTTC. Residues: CASSTTWGVETQYF.

The chain has TRBV19 and TRBJ2-1; possible D gene TRBD2, 5 bases. Germline assignment: CDR1 LNHDA and CDR2 SQIVND (reference sequence). The length of the CDR3 is 16 residues. V was shortened by 4 bases and J by 3 bases, with 16 bases between the two germline ends. The CDR3 DNA sequence: TGTGCCAGTAGTACCCCAGGACTTCCCCTCTACAATGAGCAGTTCTTC. It specifies CASSTPGLPLYNEQFF.

This clonotype was seen a handful of times. The V and J genes are TRBV5-1 and TRBJ2-1; TRBD1 aligns across 7 bases. The CDR3 consists of 14 residues. Germline V lookup: CDR1 SGHRS, CDR2 YFSETQ. Losses at the gene ends were 0 bases for V and 6 bases for J; bases not matched to a gene: 3. The chain's CDR3 is CASSLATGANEQFF. The CDR3 nucleotides are TGCGCCAGCAGCTTGGCCACAGGGGCCAATGAGCAGTTCTTC.

This clonotype was observed a few times. This chain uses TRBV4-3 with TRBJ1-6; D gene ambiguous. This CDR3 is built from 15 residues. Looked up from germline, CDR1 is LGHNA and CDR2 is YSLEER. Trimming took 0 bases from V and 8 from J, leaving 11 bases between them. The CDR3 DNA follows: TGCGCCAGCAGCCAAGAGGCGGGGTTAGATTCACCCCTCCACTTT. Encoded protein: CASSQEAGLDSPLHF.